This T cell receptor beta chain was recovered during a study of response to subunit inactivated influenza vaccine. TCRdb redid the calling of the RT-PCR reads with MiXCR, one entry per CDR3 protein. The sample holds around 710,000 distinct CDR3 sequences, about 15% seen once. The germline gives CDR1 KGHSY, CDR2 FQNENV. The CDR3 totals 16 residues. V was pared by 1 base and J by 7 bases, with 16 bases between. Only a few counts were recorded for this clonotype. The receptor's source is a man aged 45-60 years who received an inactivated influenza vaccine. Sequencing used PBMCs from blood, obtained around 15 days before vaccination. V gene TRBV16 combines with J gene TRBJ1-4; tentatively, D is TRBD1 (6 bases). The chain's CDR3 is CASSQLLGAAGEKLFF. CDR3 in DNA: TGTGCCAGCAGCCAATTATTGGGGGCTGCGGGTGAAAAACTGTTTTTT. The variable domain in full, completed from reference TRBV16 and TRBJ1-4, reads GEEVAQTPKHLVRGEGQKAKLYCAPIKGHSYVFWYQQVLKNEFKFLISFQNENVFDETGMPKERFSAKCLPNSPCSLEIQATKLEDSAVYFCASSQLLGAAGEKLFFGSGTQLSVL.